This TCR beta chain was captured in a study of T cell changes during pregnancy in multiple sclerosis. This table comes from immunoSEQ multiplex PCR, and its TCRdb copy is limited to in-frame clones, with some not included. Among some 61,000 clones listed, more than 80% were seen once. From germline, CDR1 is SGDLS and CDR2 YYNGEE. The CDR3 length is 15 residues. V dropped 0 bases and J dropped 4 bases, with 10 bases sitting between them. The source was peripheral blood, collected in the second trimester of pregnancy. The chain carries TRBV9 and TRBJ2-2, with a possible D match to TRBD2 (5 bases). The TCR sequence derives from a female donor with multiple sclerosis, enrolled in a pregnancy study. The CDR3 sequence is CASSVEDLGTGELFF. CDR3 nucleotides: TGTGCCAGCAGCGTAGAGGACTTAGGCACCGGGGAGCTGTTTTTT. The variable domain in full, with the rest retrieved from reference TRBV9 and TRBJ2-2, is DSGVTQTPKHLITATGQRVTLRCSPRSGDLSVYWYQQSLDQGLQFLIQYYNGEERAKGNILERFSAQQFPDLHSELNLSSLELGDSALYFCASSVEDLGTGELFFGEGSRLTVL.